A selection of T cell receptor beta chains follows, all from one sample in a study of identifying expanded T cells in peripheral blood. Sequencing used immunoSEQ multiplex PCR; TCRdb keeps in-frame clones, though not all of them. The table lists 95,000 or so clones, roughly 86% of them singletons. The specimen was blood. These receptors were taken from a person aged 18 to 70 in good health. Both conserved end residues are part of each CDR3. The order of the fields is J gene, V gene, clone size, D gene, CDR3 protein, CDR3 DNA. A D gene is named only where the DNA matches it firmly. Rows may omit the clone size; those that give it use once, few, many or a size class.

J gene: TRBJ1-2; V gene: TRBV5-6; clone size: -; D gene: -; CDR3 protein: CASSSRQEDGYTF; CDR3 DNA: TGTGCCAGCAGTTCCCGACAGGAAGATGGCTACACCTTC
J gene: TRBJ2-3; V gene: TRBV19; clone size: once; D gene: -; CDR3 protein: CASRGQRLGTDTQYF; CDR3 DNA: TGTGCCAGCCGAGGACAGCGCCTCGGCACAGATACGCAGTATTTT
J gene: TRBJ2-7; V gene: TRBV5-1; clone size: -; D gene: -; CDR3 protein: CASSLDPLGDEQYF; CDR3 DNA: TGCGCCAGCAGCTTGGATCCCCTCGGGGACGAGCAGTACTTC
J gene: TRBJ2-4; V gene: TRBV10-3; clone size: once; D gene: -; CDR3 protein: CAISERDEDIQYF; CDR3 DNA: TGTGCCATCAGTGAACGGGATGAGGACATTCAGTACTTC
J gene: TRBJ2-7; V gene: TRBV27; clone size: -; D gene: -; CDR3 protein: CASSLAYGQHKPYEQYF; CDR3 DNA: TGTGCCAGCAGTTTAGCTTATGGACAGCACAAACCCTACGAGCAGTACTTC
J gene: TRBJ2-7; V gene: TRBV7-2; clone size: -; D gene: TRBD1; CDR3 protein: CASSPDRGYYEQYF; CDR3 DNA: TGTGCCAGCAGCCCTGACAGGGGTTACTACGAGCAGTACTTC
J gene: TRBJ1-1; V gene: TRBV4-2; clone size: -; D gene: -; CDR3 protein: CASSHTGRGTEAFF; CDR3 DNA: TGTGCCAGCAGCCATACAGGGAGAGGCACTGAAGCTTTCTTT
J gene: TRBJ2-7; V gene: TRBV30; clone size: -; D gene: -; CDR3 protein: CAWSVGFWQGQYF; CDR3 DNA: TGTGCCTGGAGTGTGGGTTTCTGGCAGGGGCAGTACTTC
J gene: TRBJ2-2; V gene: TRBV2; clone size: -; D gene: -; CDR3 protein: CASSEENGTPNTGELFF; CDR3 DNA: TGTGCCAGCAGTGAAGAGAATGGTACCCCGAACACCGGGGAGCTGTTTTTT
J gene: TRBJ1-1; V gene: TRBV11-2; clone size: -; D gene: -; CDR3 protein: CASSLRLTGMNTEAFF; CDR3 DNA: TGTGCCAGCAGCTTACGACTAACAGGGATGAACACTGAAGCTTTCTTT
J gene: TRBJ2-2; V gene: TRBV7-3; clone size: -; D gene: TRBD1; CDR3 protein: CASSSGTGGGELFF; CDR3 DNA: TGTGCCAGCAGCTCCGGGACAGGGGGCGGGGAGCTGTTTTTT
J gene: TRBJ1-5; V gene: TRBV30; clone size: -; D gene: -; CDR3 protein: CAWSATDSNQPQHF; CDR3 DNA: TGTGCCTGGAGTGCGACAGATAGCAATCAGCCCCAGCATTTT
J gene: TRBJ1-1; V gene: TRBV27; clone size: -; D gene: -; CDR3 protein: CASSFRGRQYNTEAFF; CDR3 DNA: TGTGCCAGCAGTTTCCGAGGCCGGCAGTATAACACTGAAGCTTTCTTT
J gene: TRBJ1-1; V gene: TRBV6-5; clone size: -; D gene: -; CDR3 protein: CASGARTEAFF; CDR3 DNA: TGTGCCAGCGGGGCCCGCACTGAAGCTTTCTTT
J gene: TRBJ1-2; V gene: TRBV7-6; clone size: -; D gene: TRBD1; CDR3 protein: CASSLNPPGTVTNYGYTF; CDR3 DNA: TGTGCCAGCAGCTTAAACCCTCCAGGGACAGTTACTAACTATGGCTACACCTTC
J gene: TRBJ1-5; V gene: TRBV19; clone size: -; D gene: -; CDR3 protein: CASSMSRYQPQHF; CDR3 DNA: TGTGCCAGTAGTATGTCACGATATCAGCCCCAGCATTTT
J gene: TRBJ2-1; V gene: TRBV30; clone size: -; D gene: -; CDR3 protein: CAWSVDFEQFF; CDR3 DNA: TGTGCCTGGAGTGTAGACTTTGAGCAGTTCTTC
J gene: TRBJ2-3; V gene: TRBV18; clone size: once; D gene: -; CDR3 protein: CASSPLNRLDGKPDTQYF; CDR3 DNA: TGTGCCAGCTCACCACTAAATCGTCTGGATGGCAAACCAGATACGCAGTATTTT
J gene: TRBJ2-1; V gene: TRBV11-3; clone size: -; D gene: TRBD1; CDR3 protein: CASSLDGQGAMNEQFF; CDR3 DNA: TGTGCCAGCAGCTTAGATGGACAGGGGGCGATGAATGAGCAGTTCTTC
J gene: TRBJ1-1; V gene: TRBV5-1; clone size: -; D gene: -; CDR3 protein: CASSPLTGGGTEAFF; CDR3 DNA: TGCGCCAGCAGCCCCCTTACGGGCGGGGGCACTGAAGCTTTCTTT
J gene: TRBJ1-2; V gene: TRBV5-1; clone size: -; D gene: -; CDR3 protein: CASSFTGVRSVSGYTF; CDR3 DNA: TGCGCCAGCAGCTTTACCGGGGTTCGGTCTGTCAGCGGCTACACCTTC